Listed below are T cell receptor beta chains from one sample, sequenced in a study of human T cells and chemical hapten exposure. MiXCR was run by TCRdb on the RACE reads, yielding one entry per CDR3 protein. The sample gives approximately 100,000 distinct CDR3 sequences, approximately 11% of which show up once; approximately 4% is in the top ten. The input for sequencing was whole blood, taken in connection with sensitization to the hapten diphenylcyclopropenone (DPC). The receptors were gathered from a middle-aged woman with alopecia areata. Some clones in this sample may be carry-over from other donors' samples. CDR3s include the opening cysteine and the closing phenylalanine or tryptophan. A D gene is named only where the DNA matches it firmly. Only part of the rows carry a size: once, few, many, or a class if the clone is expanded.

v_call,j_call,clone_size,d_call,cdr3_aa,cdr3_nt
TRBV3-1,TRBJ2-5,many,-,CASSQVSGAGAETQYF,TGTGCCAGCAGCCAAGTATCGGGGGCCGGGGCGGAGACCCAGTACTTC
TRBV7-3,TRBJ1-2,-,-,CASSFGNTANYGYTF,TGTGCCAGCAGCTTTGGGAACACCGCTAACTATGGCTACACCTTC
TRBV29-1,TRBJ2-1,many,TRBD2,CSVSTSAVVGEQFF,TGCAGCGTTTCGACTAGCGCGGTGGTAGGTGAGCAGTTCTTC
TRBV11-2,TRBJ1-2,few,-,CASTLGPEGGYTF,TGTGCCAGCACCCTAGGGCCAGAAGGAGGCTACACCTTC
TRBV6-2/TRBV6-3,TRBJ2-3,-,TRBD1,CASSPGTGFLDTQYF,TGTGCCAGCAGCCCCGGGACAGGCTTCTTGGATACGCAGTATTTT
TRBV28,TRBJ1-1,many,-,CASTTVNTEAFF,TGTGCCAGCACTACAGTGAACACTGAAGCTTTCTTT
TRBV6-2/TRBV6-3,TRBJ2-5,many,TRBD2,CASSYSDSGTTLTQETQYF,TGTGCCAGCAGTTACTCTGACAGCGGGACTACGCTTACCCAAGAGACCCAGTACTTC
TRBV7-2,TRBJ1-1,many,-,CASSLGEGGGTEAFF,TGTGCCAGCAGCTTGGGGGAGGGAGGAGGGACTGAAGCTTTCTTT
TRBV4-2,TRBJ2-1,few,TRBD2,CASSPHRGPGLAINEQFF,TGTGCCAGCAGCCCACACAGGGGACCCGGACTAGCGATCAATGAGCAGTTCTTC
TRBV7-6,TRBJ2-2,-,-,CASSLSIPANTGELFF,TGTGCCAGCAGCTTATCAATCCCCGCGAACACCGGGGAGCTGTTTTTT
TRBV2,TRBJ1-5,many,TRBD1,CASREDRGSNQPQHF,TGTGCCAGCAGGGAAGACAGGGGAAGCAATCAGCCCCAGCATTTT
TRBV20-1,TRBJ2-1,-,-,CSARVATTSEQFF,TGCAGTGCTAGAGTCGCGACCACGAGTGAGCAGTTCTTC
TRBV10-3,TRBJ1-1,few,-,CAISEPAGTTNTEAFF,TGTGCCATCAGTGAGCCCGCCGGGACAACGAACACTGAAGCTTTCTTT
TRBV20-1,TRBJ1-1,many,-,CSAYLDSMNTEAFF,TGCAGTGCTTACCTCGACAGCATGAACACTGAAGCTTTCTTT
TRBV7-2,TRBJ2-7,few,-,CASSLGQSSTYEQYF,TGTGCCAGCAGCCTTGGACAGTCCTCGACCTACGAGCAGTACTTC
TRBV19,TRBJ2-3,many,-,CASSTGNADTQYF,TGTGCCAGTAGTACCGGTAATGCAGATACGCAGTATTTT
TRBV24-1,TRBJ1-5,many,-,CATSTGAMAQHF,TGTGCCACCAGTACAGGTGCAATGGCCCAGCATTTT
TRBV7-9,TRBJ2-1,-,TRBD2,CASSLEGSGSGDEQFF,TGTGCCAGCAGCTTAGAGGGTAGCGGGAGCGGAGATGAGCAGTTCTTC
TRBV21-1,TRBJ1-1,many,-,CARIGTGESSTEAFF,TGTGCCAGAATCGGGACAGGGGAATCGTCCACTGAAGCTTTCTTT
TRBV3-1,TRBJ2-1,many,TRBD1,CASSQVKDRGTNEQFF,TGTGCCAGCAGCCAAGTAAAGGACAGGGGTACCAATGAGCAGTTCTTC
TRBV5-1,TRBJ2-3,-,-,CASGPGATDTQYF,TGCGCCAGCGGGCCAGGGGCCACAGATACGCAGTATTTT
TRBV11-2,TRBJ2-7,few,TRBD1,CASTGTGGFEGYEQYF,TGTGCCAGCACCGGGACAGGGGGCTTTGAGGGGTACGAGCAGTACTTC
TRBV10-3,TRBJ2-7,-,TRBD1,CAIGGQSYEQYF,TGTGCCATCGGGGGACAGTCCTACGAGCAGTACTTC
TRBV6-6,TRBJ2-7,few,TRBD1,CASRPKTGTHSYEQYF,TGTGCCAGCAGACCCAAGACAGGGACCCACTCCTACGAGCAGTACTTC
TRBV7-6,TRBJ2-3,many,-,CASSEGLTDTQYF,TGTGCCAGCAGCGAAGGCCTCACAGATACGCAGTATTTT
TRBV19,TRBJ1-5,-,-,CASSIRVYSNQPQHF,TGTGCCAGTAGTATCCGGGTCTATAGCAATCAGCCCCAGCATTTT
TRBV7-6,TRBJ2-3,few,-,CASSQGLTTSTDTQYF,TGTGCCAGCAGCCAGGGACTCACGACTAGCACAGATACGCAGTATTTT
TRBV7-8,TRBJ2-7,many,TRBD1,CASSLGQGYYEQYF,TGTGCCAGCAGCTTAGGACAGGGTTACTACGAGCAGTACTTC
TRBV25-1,TRBJ2-5,many,-,CAVETQYF,TGTGCCGTAGAGACCCAGTACTTC
TRBV28,TRBJ1-3,-,-,CASTGTTGNTIYF,TGTGCCAGCACCGGGACCACTGGAAACACCATATATTTT
TRBV27,TRBJ2-4,few,TRBD2,CASSSPTSGYKNIQYF,TGTGCCAGCAGTTCGCCGACTAGCGGGTACAAAAACATTCAGTACTTC
TRBV7-2,TRBJ2-7,many,TRBD1,CASSLEHRGPYEQYF,TGTGCCAGCAGCTTAGAACACAGGGGGCCCTACGAGCAGTACTTC
TRBV6-5,TRBJ2-5,many,-,CASSSSLAPQETQYF,TGTGCCAGCAGTTCATCCCTAGCGCCCCAAGAGACCCAGTACTTC
TRBV13,TRBJ2-2,-,TRBD2,CASSLSGLAGGAGELFF,TGTGCCAGCAGCTTAAGTGGTTTAGCGGGAGGCGCCGGGGAGCTGTTTTTT
TRBV5-5,TRBJ2-5,few,TRBD2,CAGEGKETQYF,TGTGCCGGGGAGGGAAAAGAGACCCAGTACTTC
TRBV3-1,TRBJ1-5,many,-,CASSHGPNQPQHF,TGTGCCAGCAGCCATGGACCCAATCAGCCCCAGCATTTT
TRBV27,TRBJ2-7,few,TRBD2,CASSLGYRPSGSSYEQYF,TGTGCCAGCAGTTTAGGGTATCGTCCTAGCGGGAGCTCCTACGAGCAGTACTTC
TRBV4-3,TRBJ1-5,-,-,CASSQDSDAGDQPQHF,TGCGCCAGCAGCCAAGACTCAGACGCCGGGGATCAGCCCCAGCATTTT
TRBV18,TRBJ2-2,few,-,CASSPRPRMVVPELFF,TGTGCCAGCTCACCCAGGCCGCGGATGGTCGTTCCGGAGCTGTTTTTT
TRBV27,TRBJ2-7,few,TRBD2,CASSSPTSGSHEQYF,TGTGCCAGCAGTTCCCCGACTAGCGGGAGCCACGAGCAGTACTTC
TRBV3-1,TRBJ1-1,-,-,CASSQGLVVPEAFF,TGTGCCAGCAGCCAAGGACTCGTTGTCCCTGAAGCTTTCTTT
TRBV12-3/TRBV12-4,TRBJ2-2,few,-,CASSFAARSTGELFF,TGTGCCAGCAGTTTCGCCGCCAGGAGCACCGGGGAGCTGTTTTTT
TRBV4-1,TRBJ2-7,many,TRBD2,CASSQGGSFSYEQYF,TGCGCCAGCAGCCAGGGCGGGAGTTTCTCCTACGAGCAGTACTTC
TRBV9,TRBJ2-5,few,-,CASSVEEETQYF,TGTGCCAGCAGCGTAGAGGAAGAGACCCAGTACTTC
TRBV28,TRBJ1-4,-,-,CASSFTGVDEKLFF,TGTGCCAGCAGTTTCACAGGTGTGGATGAAAAACTGTTTTTT
TRBV20-1,TRBJ1-1,many,-,CSARAQGGEAFF,TGCAGTGCTAGAGCTCAGGGCGGTGAAGCTTTCTTT
TRBV28,TRBJ1-3,few,TRBD1,CASSPWGTGGHYTIYF,TGTGCCAGCAGCCCATGGGGTACAGGGGGCCACTACACCATATATTTT
TRBV6-5,TRBJ1-3,many,-,CASSYFRSTAGNTIYF,TGTGCCAGCAGTTACTTTCGGAGTACGGCTGGAAACACCATATATTTT
TRBV5-1,TRBJ2-7,many,-,CASSHRANEQYF,TGCGCCAGCAGCCACAGGGCGAACGAGCAGTACTTC
TRBV5-6,TRBJ2-1,many,-,CASSPGSGNYNEQFF,TGTGCCAGCAGCCCCGGTTCCGGGAACTACAATGAGCAGTTCTTC
TRBV12-3/TRBV12-4,TRBJ1-1,many,-,CASSIGRSAEAFF,TGTGCCAGCAGTATCGGAAGGAGCGCTGAAGCTTTCTTT
TRBV12-3/TRBV12-4,TRBJ1-1,many,TRBD1,CASTSFDRAPEAFF,TGTGCCAGCACCTCCTTCGACAGGGCCCCAGAAGCTTTCTTT
TRBV27,TRBJ1-1,many,-,CASSLKPNTEAFF,TGTGCCAGCAGTTTAAAGCCGAACACTGAAGCTTTCTTT
TRBV20-1,TRBJ1-2,-,-,CSAPTGTPPGGYTF,TGCAGTGCTCCGACCGGGACACCTCCCGGAGGCTACACCTTC
TRBV20-1,TRBJ2-5,many,TRBD1,CSAREGQGKETQYF,TGCAGTGCTAGAGAGGGACAGGGCAAAGAGACCCAGTACTTC
TRBV15,TRBJ1-3,many,TRBD1,CATSSHRGGVSGNTIYF,TGTGCCACCAGCAGCCACAGGGGTGGAGTCTCTGGAAACACCATATATTTT
TRBV20-1,TRBJ2-1,few,-,CSAREGAFVHEQFF,TGCAGTGCTAGAGAGGGAGCCTTTGTTCATGAGCAGTTCTTC